The next 14 T cell receptor beta chains were all read from a single sample in a study of cytomegalovirus exposure and HLA in healthy donors. PCR employed 60 Vbeta and 13 Jbeta primers. The assay was immunoSEQ multiplex PCR, and TCRdb's table has in-frame clones only and misses some. The top ten clones hold roughly 0.7% of a sample with 170,000 or so clones, 80% of them seen once. Sequenced material: PBMCs. The receptors derive from a boy between 10 and 17 years old in good health and CMV-seronegative.

The chain combines TRBV30 with TRBJ1-1, with 11 bases aligning to TRBD1. Germline V CDR1 and CDR2: GTSNPN, SVGIG (reference sequence). The junction had 2 bases not matched to a gene; V was cut back by 4 bases and J by 1 base. CDR3 length equals 14 residues. The CDR3 nucleotides are TGTGCCTGGAAGGGACAGGGGGAGAACACTGAAGCTTTCTTT. Translation: CAWKGQGENTEAFF.

The chain uses TRBV19 and TRBJ2-2; the D gene is possibly TRBD1 (5 bases). The germline V gene encodes CDR1 LNHDA and CDR2 SQIVND (reference sequence). CDR3 length: 16 amino acids. The V gene lost 1 base and the J gene lost 4 bases, with 13 bases spanning the gap. This chain's CDR3 is CASSIVRGVSTGELFF. The CDR3 nucleotides are TGTGCCAGTAGTATAGTTAGGGGTGTGAGCACCGGGGAGCTGTTTTTT.

CDR3 residues: CASLTGDSGNTIYF. DNA for the CDR3: TGTGCCAGCCTGACAGGGGACTCTGGAAACACCATATATTTT. V is TRBV2 and J is TRBJ1-3; 8 positions agree with TRBD1. The CDR3 is made up of 14 amino acids. V gave up 8 bases and J gave up 0 bases; unmatched junction bases: 3. The germline gives CDR1 SNHLY, CDR2 FYNNEI.

CDR3 DNA: TGTGCCAGCAGCCTACAGGGGGTTGCCTACGAGCAGTACTTC. Protein: CASSLQGVAYEQYF. The chain employs TRBV2 and TRBJ2-7; 8 bases map to TRBD1. CDR1 is SNHLY, CDR2 FYNNEI, per germline. V lost 6 bases and J lost 2; bases outside the gene matches: 6. CDR3 length: 14 residues.

The chain is built from TRBV6-1 and TRBJ1-6, with 7 bases that match TRBD1. Per the germline V gene, CDR1 is MNHNS and CDR2 is SASEGT. The CDR3 is made up of 14 amino acids. Germline trimming cut 10 bases from V and 7 bases from J; bases unmatched to any gene: 10. CDR3 sequence reads: CATLRDRRNSPLHF. The DNA for the CDR3 is TGTGCCACCCTCCGGGACAGACGAAATTCACCCCTCCACTTT.

This clone was seen just once. The chain carries TRBV9 and TRBJ1-3, with D tentatively TRBD1 (5 bases). This CDR3 spans 15 amino acids. The V gene's germline CDR1 is SGDLS and CDR2 YYNGEE. V was trimmed by 5 bases and J by 8 bases, leaving 20 bases between them. Here the CDR3 DNA reads TGTGCCAGCAGTCCGATGGGGCCGGGGGGGGACACCATATATTTT. The encoded protein is CASSPMGPGGDTIYF.

The rearrangement joins TRBV5-1 to TRBJ1-1, with D perhaps matching TRBD1 (5 bases). V lost 5 bases, J lost 4 bases, and 15 bases lay in between. The CDR3 consists of 14 residues. Germline loops: CDR1 SGHRS, CDR2 YFSETQ. The CDR3 loop is CASRNGGKGTEAFF. In DNA, the CDR3 is TGCGCCAGCAGAAACGGGGGTAAGGGCACTGAAGCTTTCTTT.

The rearrangement joins TRBV7-2 to TRBJ2-6; TRBD1 matches 8 bases. The CDR3 runs to 18 residues. The ends lost 5 bases at V and 0 bases at J; junction bases unmatched: 9. Germline loops: CDR1 SGHTA, CDR2 FQGNSA. The CDR3 region has the DNA TGTGCCAGCAGCGTCCCGGGACAGGTGAACTCTGGGGCCAACGTCCTGACTTTC. The encoded protein is CASSVPGQVNSGANVLTF.

This chain uses TRBV16 with TRBJ2-2, with D unclear. V lost 0 bases and J lost 6, with 8 bases in between. The CDR3 totals 14 residues. The V gene's germline CDR1 is KGHSY and CDR2 FQNENV. CDR3 region: CASSQSQSAGELFF. CDR3 nucleotide sequence: TGTGCCAGCAGCCAATCACAAAGCGCCGGGGAGCTGTTTTTT.

The V call is TRBV5-8, the J call TRBJ2-7; TRBD1 matches 9 bases. J gave up 2 bases and V 2 bases, and 2 bases lay outside the gene matches. Germline assignment: CDR1 SGHTS and CDR2 YDEGEE. There are 14 residues in the CDR3. The CDR3 coding sequence is TGTGCCAGCAGCTTTGACAGGGGGGCCTACGAGCAGTACTTC. Its protein is CASSFDRGAYEQYF.

The rearrangement uses TRBV6-1 and TRBJ1-5; TRBD1 aligns across 8 bases. The CDR3 length is 15 residues. The V gene end was trimmed by 2 bases and the J gene end by 6 bases; junction bases not matched to a gene: 6. CDR1 and CDR2 from the germline V gene are MNHNS and SASEGT. As DNA, the CDR3 is TGTGCCAGCAGTGAAACAACAGGGGGAAGTCAGCCCCAGCATTTT. Translated: CASSETTGGSQPQHF.

The J gene is TRBJ2-5, the V gene TRBV11-2, with TRBD2 matching 10 bases. Trimming took 4 bases from V and 5 from J; bases not matched to a gene: 7. The CDR3 runs 15 residues. The germline V gene has CDR1 SGHAT and CDR2 FQNNGV. The CDR3 sequence: CASSSIAGGAETQYF. The CDR3 DNA reads TGTGCCAGCAGCTCCATAGCGGGGGGCGCGGAGACCCAGTACTTC.

The chain is built from TRBV6-1 and TRBJ2-5; D is perhaps TRBD2 (6 bases). V was cut by 7 bases and J by 2 bases, with 11 bases left in between. The V gene's germline CDR1 is MNHNS and CDR2 SASEGT. There are 13 residues in the CDR3. For the CDR3, the DNA is TGTGCCAGCAACCGGGGGAGTCAAGAGACCCAGTACTTC. Amino acids: CASNRGSQETQYF.

This rearrangement joins TRBV15 to TRBJ1-1; possibly TRBD1 for D (6 bases). V was shortened by 1 base and J by 6 bases, with 21 bases between the two germline ends. The V gene's germline CDR1 is LNHNV and CDR2 YYDKDF (reference sequence). The CDR3 spans 17 residues. CDR3 sequence: CATSRGGQPGLNAEAFF. CDR3 nucleotides: TGTGCCACCAGCAGAGGGGGGCAGCCCGGCTTAAACGCTGAAGCTTTCTTT.